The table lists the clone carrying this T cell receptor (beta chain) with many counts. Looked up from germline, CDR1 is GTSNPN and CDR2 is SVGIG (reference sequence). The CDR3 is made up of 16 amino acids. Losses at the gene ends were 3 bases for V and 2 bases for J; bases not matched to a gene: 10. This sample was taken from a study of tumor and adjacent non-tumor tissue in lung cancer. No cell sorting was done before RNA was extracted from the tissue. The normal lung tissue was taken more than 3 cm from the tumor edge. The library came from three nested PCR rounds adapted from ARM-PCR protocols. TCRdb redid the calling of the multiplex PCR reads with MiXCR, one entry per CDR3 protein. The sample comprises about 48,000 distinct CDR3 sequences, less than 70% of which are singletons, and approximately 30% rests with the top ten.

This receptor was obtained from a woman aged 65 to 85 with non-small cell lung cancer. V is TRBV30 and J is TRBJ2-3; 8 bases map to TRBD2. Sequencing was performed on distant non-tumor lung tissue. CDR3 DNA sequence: TGTGCCTGGAGAAAAACTAGCGGCAGTGTCACAGATACGCAGTATTTT. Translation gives CAWRKTSGSVTDTQYF. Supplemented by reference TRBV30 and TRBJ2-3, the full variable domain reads SQTIHQWPATLVQPVGSPLSLECTVEGTSNPNLYWYRQAAGRGLQLLFYSVGIGQISSEVPQNLSASRPQDRQFILSSKKLLLSDSGFYLCAWRKTSGSVTDTQYFGPGTRLTVL.